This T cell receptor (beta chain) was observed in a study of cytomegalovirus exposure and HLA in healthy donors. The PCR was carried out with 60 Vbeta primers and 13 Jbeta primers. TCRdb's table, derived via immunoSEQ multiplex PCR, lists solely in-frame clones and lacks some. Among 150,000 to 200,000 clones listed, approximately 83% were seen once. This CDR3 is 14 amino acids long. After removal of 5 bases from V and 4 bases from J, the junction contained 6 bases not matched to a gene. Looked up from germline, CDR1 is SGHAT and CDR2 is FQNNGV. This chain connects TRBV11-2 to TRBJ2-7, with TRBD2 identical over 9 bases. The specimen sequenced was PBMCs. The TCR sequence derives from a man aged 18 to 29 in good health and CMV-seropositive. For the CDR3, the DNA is TGTGCCAGCAGCGTAGGACTAGCGTCGTACGAGCAGTACTTC. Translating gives CASSVGLASYEQYF.